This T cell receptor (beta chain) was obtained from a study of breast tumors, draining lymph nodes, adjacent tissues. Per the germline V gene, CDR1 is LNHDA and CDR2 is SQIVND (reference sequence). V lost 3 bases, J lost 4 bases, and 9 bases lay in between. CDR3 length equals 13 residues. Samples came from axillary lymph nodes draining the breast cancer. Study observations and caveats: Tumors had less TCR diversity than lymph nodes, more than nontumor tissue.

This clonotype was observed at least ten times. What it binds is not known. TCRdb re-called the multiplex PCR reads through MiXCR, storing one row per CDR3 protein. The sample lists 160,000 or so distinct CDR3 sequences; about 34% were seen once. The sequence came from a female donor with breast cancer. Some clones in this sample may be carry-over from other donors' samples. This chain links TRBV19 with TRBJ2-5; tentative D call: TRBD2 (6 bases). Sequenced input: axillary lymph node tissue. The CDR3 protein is CASSMKGGETQYF. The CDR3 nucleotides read TGTGCCAGTAGTATGAAGGGAGGAGAGACCCAGTACTTC.